Shown below are 24 T cell receptor beta chains from a single sample sequenced in a study of T-cell reconstitution after alpha-beta-depleted transplantation in children. The TCRbeta library incorporated unique molecular identifiers. A single record per CDR3 protein comes from TCRdb applying MiXCR to the PCR reads. The repertoire holds 250,000 to 300,000 distinct CDR3 sequences, with about 9.4% as singletons. Source: PBMCs, taken before TCRalphabeta/CD19-depleted stem cell transplant. Receptors were obtained from a boy under three years old with acute myeloid leukemia, due to receive a stem cell transplant.

Worth noting for this clonotype: Since a much larger clone is just one base distant, this may be a read error. The CDR3 protein is CARSFGQGTEKLFF. As DNA, the CDR3 is TGTGCCAGGAGTTTCGGGCAGGGGACTGAAAAACTGTTTTTT. The genes are TRBV12-3 or TRBV12-4 and TRBJ1-4; a weak D match, TRBD1 (6 bases). This CDR3 has 14 residues.

The chain joins TRBV4-2 to TRBJ2-7, with a weak D call TRBD1 (7 bases). Per germline, CDR1 LGHNA and CDR2 YNFKEQ. This CDR3 is built from 15 residues. Trimming left V 1 base short and J 2 bases short, with 12 bases between. Here the CDR3 DNA reads TGTGCCAGCAGCCAAGGGGACAGCGGGCCCTACGAGCAGTACTTC. It translates to CASSQGDSGPYEQYF.

The sample holds a few counts of this clonotype. An end of the junction does not agree with germline; a read error may underlie this. In DNA, the CDR3 is TGTGCCAGCACCCAAGTCTGGGGACCGCACTACGAGCAGTACTTC. Translation gives CASTQVWGPHYEQYF. The genes are TRBV3-1 and TRBJ2-7; the D call may be TRBD1 or TRBD2 (5 bases each). Germline CDR1 LGHDT, CDR2 YNNKEL (reference sequence). The CDR3 contains 15 residues.

This clonotype was seen only a few times. The rearrangement links TRBV15 to TRBJ2-1; TRBD2 aligns across 7 bases. Losses at the gene ends were 5 bases for V and 4 bases for J; bases not matched to a gene: 8. The CDR3 runs to 15 residues. From germline, CDR1 is LNHNV and CDR2 YYDKDF (reference sequence). The chain's CDR3 is CATSQAPSGYNEQFF. The CDR3 DNA reads TGTGCCACCAGCCAAGCGCCTAGCGGATACAATGAGCAGTTCTTC. The variable domain in full, completed from reference TRBV15 and TRBJ2-1, reads DAMVIQNPRYQVTQFGKPVTLSCSQTLNHNVMYWYQQKSSQAPKLLFHYYDKDFNNEADTPDNFQSRRPNTSFCFLDIRSPGLGDTAMYLCATSQAPSGYNEQFFGPGTRLTVL.

This clonotype was picked up many times. DNA of the CDR3: TGTGCCACCAGTGGAGGGACAGGGTGGGAGACCCAGTACTTC. Its protein product is CATSGGTGWETQYF. The rearrangement uses TRBV24-1 and TRBJ2-5; 9 nucleotides align to TRBD1. The germline CDR1 and CDR2 sequences are KGHDR and SFDVKD. V lost 5 bases and J lost 5; bases outside the gene matches: 5. The CDR3 spans 14 residues.

This clonotype came up a few times. This chain joins TRBV12-3 or TRBV12-4 and TRBJ2-7, with D possibly being TRBD1 (5 bases). The CDR3 runs to 16 residues. V gave up 5 bases and J gave up 3 bases, with 20 bases separating them. This CDR3 is CASSIRTIPSYYEQYF. Written as DNA, the CDR3 is TGTGCCAGCAGTATCCGGACAATCCCCTCCTACTACGAGCAGTACTTC.

This chain connects TRBV20-1 to TRBJ2-2, with 7 nucleotides matching TRBD1. The trim removed 6 bases at V and 5 bases at J, leaving 9 bases unmatched. Germline CDR1 and CDR2: DFQATT and SNEGSKA (reference sequence). The CDR3 loop spans 14 amino acids. CDR3 DNA sequence: TGCAGTGCCCCGGACAGGTTTAATACCGGGGAGCTGTTTTTT. Its translation is CSAPDRFNTGELFF.

This clonotype was seen repeatedly, ten times or more. This chain links TRBV6-4 with TRBJ2-1; 9 bases map to TRBD2. V lost 6 bases to trimming and J lost 3 bases; unmatched junction nucleotides: 18. Per the germline V gene, CDR1 is MRHNA and CDR2 is SNTAGT. The CDR3 extends over 19 amino acids. Here the CDR3 DNA reads TGTGCCAGCAGAGGACTCCAAGATCTAGCGGGAAGGGACTACAATGAGCAGTTCTTC. It specifies CASRGLQDLAGRDYNEQFF.

At least ten counts were recorded for this clonotype. The chain joins TRBV5-1 to TRBJ2-3, with 9 bases fitting TRBD2. Germline lookup yields CDR1 SGHRS and CDR2 YFSETQ. CDR3 length: 14 amino acids. With V trimmed by 0 bases and J by 9 bases, 5 bases remained unmatched. CDR3 coding DNA: TGCGCCAGCAGCTTGGGGGAAGCGGGAGGCACGCAGTATTTT. It codes for CASSLGEAGGTQYF.

This clonotype has a count of ten or more. The rearrangement joins TRBV29-1 to TRBJ1-2; unclear D gene. Germline lookup yields CDR1 SQVTM and CDR2 ANQGSEA. The CDR3 totals 11 residues. Trimming cost V 5 bases and J 5 bases, with 9 bases left between them. The CDR3 DNA reads as TGCAGCGTTCCGGGGATATATGGCTACACCTTC. Translation: CSVPGIYGYTF.

This clonotype came up a few times. The genes are TRBV28 and TRBJ1-5; no clear D. This CDR3 is 13 amino acids long. V gave up 7 bases and J gave up 0 bases, with 7 bases separating them. Germline V gene data show CDR1 as MDHEN and CDR2 as SYDVKM. CDR3 DNA sequence: TGTGCCAGCAAGGATTATAGCAATCAGCCCCAGCATTTT. It yields the protein CASKDYSNQPQHF.

Ten or more counts support this clonotype. V gene TRBV13 combines with J gene TRBJ2-3; TRBD2 matches at 8 bases. With V trimmed by 2 bases and J by 0 bases, 10 bases remained unmatched. The CDR3 is 18 amino acids. Germline values: CDR1 PRHDT, CDR2 FYEKMQ (reference sequence). The CDR3 protein is CASSLRVHLAGSTDTQYF. CDR3 DNA sequence: TGTGCCAGCAGCTTAAGGGTCCATCTAGCGGGCAGCACAGATACGCAGTATTTT.

The chain uses TRBV20-1 and TRBJ1-1; 11 bases agree with TRBD1. Germline CDR1 is DFQATT and CDR2 is SNEGSKA (reference sequence). V gave up 6 bases and J gave up 6 bases; unmatched junction bases: 9. The CDR3 loop spans 14 amino acids. The CDR3 DNA sequence: TGCAGTGCCATGACAGGACAGGGGGCACCTGAAGCTTTCTTT. Translated, it gives CSAMTGQGAPEAFF.

This clonotype occurred a few times. This chain connects TRBV7-2 to TRBJ2-3; the D gene is possibly TRBD2 (6 bases). The CDR3 extends over 15 amino acids. Germline CDR1 reads SGHTA; CDR2 reads FQGNSA. The V gene lost 5 bases and the J gene lost 6 bases, with 18 bases spanning the gap. The CDR3 DNA sequence: TGTGCCAGCAGCCATCAGCCGGTAGCGGCCGATACGCAGTATTTT. It is translated as CASSHQPVAADTQYF.

This clonotype came up a few times. The chain carries TRBV27 and TRBJ2-7; tentatively, D is TRBD1 or TRBD2 (5 bases each). This CDR3 region has 11 residues. The germline gives CDR1 MNHEY, CDR2 SMNVEV (reference sequence). Trimming took 7 bases from V and 6 from J, leaving 10 bases between them. The CDR3 loop is CASNYGGEQYF. In DNA form, the CDR3 reads TGTGCCAGCAACTATGGGGGCGAGCAGTACTTC.

This rearrangement joins TRBV28 to TRBJ2-5; D is possibly TRBD2 (6 bases). This CDR3 comprises 14 residues. Looked up from germline, CDR1 is MDHEN and CDR2 is SYDVKM. V was pared by 3 bases and J by 0 bases, with 8 bases between. The chain's CDR3 is CASSFWGDQETQYF. The DNA for the CDR3 is TGTGCCAGCAGTTTCTGGGGGGACCAAGAGACCCAGTACTTC. Full variable domain (missing parts from reference TRBV28 and TRBJ2-5): DVKVTQSSRYLVKRTGEKVFLECVQDMDHENMFWYRQDPGLGLRLIYFSYDVKMKEKGDIPEGYSVSREKKERFSLILESASTNQTSMYLCASSFWGDQETQYFGPGTRLLVL.

In this sample, this clonotype turned up many times. The chain has TRBV5-1 and TRBJ1-2; D not certain. CDR1 is SGHRS and CDR2 is YFSETQ in the germline V gene. V lost 2 bases, J lost 5 bases, and 4 bases lay in between. The CDR3 consists of 11 residues. This chain's CDR3 is CASSFGYGYTF. CDR3 bases: TGCGCCAGCAGCTTCGGGTATGGCTACACCTTC.

This clonotype appeared many times. The CDR3 sequence: CASSHGSRETQYF. The CDR3, as DNA: TGTGCCAGCAGCCACGGCAGCCGGGAGACCCAGTACTTC. The chain is built from TRBV3-1 and TRBJ2-5, with D uncertain. The CDR3 is 13 amino acids. V lost 3 bases and J 5 bases, leaving 10 bases between the germline ends. Germline CDR1 LGHDT, CDR2 YNNKEL (reference sequence).

The V call is TRBV27, the J call TRBJ2-4; 13 bases map to TRBD2. The CDR3 is 16 residues long. V lost 4 bases and J lost 8; bases outside the gene matches: 8. The V gene's germline CDR1 is MNHEY and CDR2 SMNVEV (reference sequence). The CDR3 spells CASSSLTSGRTDIQYF. The CDR3 nucleotides are TGTGCCAGCAGTTCCTTGACTAGCGGGAGGACCGACATTCAGTACTTC.

This clonotype was found many times. CDR3 in amino acids: CASSLELADAKNIQYF. In DNA, the CDR3 is TGTGCCAGCAGCTTGGAACTAGCGGACGCCAAAAACATTCAGTACTTC. The V and J genes are TRBV5-6 and TRBJ2-4; 8 bases are shared with TRBD2. Germline V gives CDR1 SGHDT, CDR2 YYEEEE. The CDR3 has 16 amino acids. V gave up 0 bases and J gave up 1 base; unmatched junction bases: 3.

This clonotype was counted at least ten times. This chain joins TRBV10-3 and TRBJ2-1, with 10 bases fitting TRBD2. V dropped 3 bases and J dropped 2; count of bases not matched to a gene: 4. The length of the CDR3 is 16 residues. Germline CDR1 and CDR2: ENHRY and SYGVKD. Written as DNA, the CDR3 is TGTGCCATCAGTGATTCGACTAGCGGGCCCTACAATGAGCAGTTCTTC. It translates to CAISDSTSGPYNEQFF.

The gene calls are TRBV20-1 and TRBJ2-3, with 13 bases aligning to TRBD2. Germline V lookup: CDR1 DFQATT, CDR2 SNEGSKA (reference sequence). V lost 2 bases to trimming and J lost 6 bases; unmatched junction nucleotides: 2. The CDR3 has 14 residues. The CDR3 DNA reads as TGCAGTGCTAGAAGGACTAGCGGGAGTGATACGCAGTATTTT. Its protein product is CSARRTSGSDTQYF.

Regarding this clonotype: It may be a read error: a sequence one base away is much more abundant. The chain links TRBV7-2 to TRBJ2-3, with D unresolved. Germline lookup yields CDR1 SGHTA and CDR2 FQGNSA. Trimming removed 7 bases at V and 2 bases at J, with 16 bases between. There are 15 residues in the CDR3. Here the CDR3 DNA reads TGTGCCAGCATCGCATCGGCCTACAACACAGATACGCAGTATTTT. The encoded protein is CASIASAYNTDTQYF.

This clonotype has at least ten counts. This chain links TRBV6-5 with TRBJ1-6; D is undetermined. CDR3 size: 14 residues. Germline V gives CDR1 MNHEY, CDR2 SVGAGI. The V end lost 4 bases, the J end lost 5 bases, and 9 bases lay between the germline ends. In DNA, the CDR3 is TGTGCCAGCAGTTCCGGGGTGGATAATTCACCCCTCCACTTT. It specifies CASSSGVDNSPLHF.